A selection of T cell receptor beta chains follows, all from one sample in a study of cytotoxic CD8 clonotypes in ibrutinib-treated CLL. TCRdb's table, derived via immunoSEQ multiplex PCR, lists solely in-frame clones and lacks some. The sample contains 65,000 to 95,000 clones, 86% of which appear only once. The sequencing here drew on PBMCs, taken before ibrutinib treatment. These receptors were collected from a human donor with chronic lymphocytic leukemia. CDR3s include the opening cysteine and the closing phenylalanine or tryptophan. D genes are given only for firm matches. Expanded clones are given a class, and other clones once, few, many or no size at all.

clone_size j_call d_call v_call cdr3_aa cdr3_nt
. TRBJ2-7 TRBD1 TRBV5-6 CASSDQGAGEQYF TGTGCCAGCAGCGACCAGGGGGCGGGAGAGCAGTACTTC
. TRBJ2-7 . TRBV14 CASSQRDRDPPTYEQYF TGTGCCAGCAGCCAGAGAGACAGAGATCCCCCCACCTACGAGCAGTACTTC
. TRBJ2-3 . TRBV5-1 CASSFQPSTDTQYF TGCGCCAGCAGCTTTCAGCCAAGCACAGATACGCAGTATTTT
. TRBJ2-1 . TRBV18 CASSPVPETDPFF TGTGCCAGCTCACCAGTACCGGAAACCGACCCGTTCTTC
. TRBJ2-7 TRBD2 TRBV2 CASIGASGTPSYEQYF TGTGCCAGCATTGGGGCTAGCGGGACCCCCTCCTACGAGCAGTACTTC
. TRBJ2-1 TRBD2 TRBV5-4 CASTGAGGSYNEQFF TGTGCCAGCACTGGGGCGGGAGGGTCATACAATGAGCAGTTCTTC
. TRBJ1-1 . TRBV5-1 CASSDGSPLGNTEAFF TGCGCCAGCAGCGATGGGTCCCCACTGGGGAACACTGAAGCTTTCTTT
. TRBJ2-7 TRBD2 TRBV19 CASSIGSSGSLEQYF TGTGCCAGTAGTATAGGGAGTAGCGGGAGTTTGGAGCAGTACTTC
. TRBJ2-3 . TRBV4-1 CASSWSREVSDTQYF TGCGCCAGCAGCTGGTCTAGAGAAGTTTCAGATACGCAGTATTTT
. TRBJ1-5 TRBD1 TRBV7-3 CASSLTGGGSQPQHF TGTGCCAGCAGCTTAACGGGAGGGGGCAGCCAGCCCCAGCATTTT
. TRBJ2-1 TRBD2 TRBV10-1 CASSDSGRNDNEQFF TGCGCCAGCAGTGATAGCGGGAGGAACGACAATGAGCAGTTCTTC
. TRBJ2-1 TRBD2 TRBV6-6 CASSFGTSGRNEQFF TGTGCCAGCAGTTTCGGGACTAGCGGGAGAAATGAGCAGTTCTTC
. TRBJ2-6 . TRBV19 CASSTSKLVSGANVLTF TGTGCCAGTAGTACGTCAAAACTCGTCTCTGGGGCCAACGTCCTGACTTTC
. TRBJ2-1 . TRBV9 CASSASTGLRYNEQFF TGTGCCAGCAGCGCGAGCACAGGGTTGAGGTACAATGAGCAGTTCTTC
. TRBJ2-7 . TRBV28 CASSSLGNSFSEQYF TGTGCCAGCAGCTCCCTAGGGAACAGTTTCTCCGAGCAGTACTTC
. TRBJ2-7 TRBD2 TRBV5-1 CASSLRGLAGYEQYF TGCGCCAGCAGCTTGCGGGGACTAGCGGGATACGAGCAGTACTTC
. TRBJ2-7 . TRBV7-2 CASSLGWGPDYEQYF TGTGCCAGCAGCTTAGGGTGGGGACCGGACTACGAGCAGTACTTC
. TRBJ1-4 TRBD1 TRBV4-2 CASSQDREGAAFLFF TGTGCCAGCAGCCAAGATCGAGAGGGGGCAGCTTTCCTGTTTTTT
once TRBJ2-3 . TRBV5-1 CASSLFTGVSTDTQYF TGCGCCAGCAGCTTGTTTACGGGAGTGAGCACAGATACGCAGTATTTT
. TRBJ2-7 . TRBV19 CASSWDIAEGHYEQYF TGTGCCAGTAGTTGGGATATAGCGGAGGGGCACTACGAGCAGTACTTC
. TRBJ2-2 . TRBV7-6 CASSLVHTGELFF TGTGCCAGCAGTCTAGTACACACCGGGGAGCTGTTTTTT
. TRBJ2-2 TRBD2 TRBV9 CASSVVPAGGPSGELFF TGTGCCAGCAGCGTAGTTCCGGCGGGAGGGCCGTCCGGGGAGCTGTTTTTT
. TRBJ2-2 TRBD2 TRBV27 CASTPHPGLAGGSTGELFF TGTGCCAGCACCCCGCATCCGGGACTAGCGGGAGGGTCCACCGGGGAGCTGTTTTTT
few TRBJ2-3 . TRBV7-2 CASRSDADTQYF TGTGCCAGCAGGTCCGATGCAGATACGCAGTATTTT
once TRBJ2-2 TRBD1 TRBV18 CASSPPWTGYRRAGELFF TGTGCCAGCTCACCACCTTGGACAGGGTATCGCAGAGCCGGGGAGCTGTTTTTT
once TRBJ2-3 . TRBV9 CASSVTPQLKYTDTQYF TGTGCCAGCAGCGTTACCCCACAACTCAAGTACACAGATACGCAGTATTTT
. TRBJ1-1 . TRBV6-6 CASRPYGRTWNTEAFF TGTGCCAGCAGGCCATATGGACGGACCTGGAACACTGAAGCTTTCTTT
. TRBJ2-7 . TRBV14 CASSQPWGGGAYEQYF TGTGCCAGCAGCCAACCCTGGGGCGGAGGAGCCTACGAGCAGTACTTC
. TRBJ2-1 TRBD2 TRBV6-1 CASSEGLAGGPDEQFF TGTGCCAGCAGTGAGGGACTAGCGGGAGGGCCCGATGAGCAGTTCTTC
. TRBJ2-1 TRBD2 TRBV5-6 CASSLASGVHEQFF TGTGCCAGCAGCTTGGCTAGCGGGGTCCATGAGCAGTTCTTC
once TRBJ2-7 . TRBV27 CASSYLPDSIYEQYF TGTGCCAGCAGTTACCTCCCGGACAGCATCTACGAGCAGTACTTC
. TRBJ1-1 . TRBV21-1 CASNGRTEAFF TGTGCCAGCAACGGAAGGACTGAAGCTTTCTTT
. TRBJ1-2 . TRBV28 CASLPWTERYYGYTF TGTGCCAGCCTCCCTTGGACGGAGCGGTACTATGGCTACACCTTC
. TRBJ2-3 . TRBV5-1 CASSLARVRYTDTQYF TGCGCCAGCAGCCTAGCTAGGGTGAGATACACAGATACGCAGTATTTT
. TRBJ2-3 . TRBV5-4 CASSLGGETDTQYF TGTGCCAGCAGCCTCGGTGGGGAAACAGATACGCAGTATTTT
. TRBJ2-5 . TRBV28 CASSEQGWETQYF TGTGCCAGCAGTGAACAGGGTTGGGAGACCCAGTACTTC
. TRBJ2-2 . TRBV2 CASRSGPGELFF TGTGCCAGCAGATCGGGGCCCGGGGAGCTGTTTTTT
. TRBJ2-2 TRBD1 TRBV5-8 CASSYRGPNTGELFF TGTGCCAGCAGCTACAGGGGGCCCAACACCGGGGAGCTGTTTTTT
. TRBJ2-1 TRBD2 TRBV13 CASSRTSGSSGYNEQFF TGTGCCAGCAGCCGGACTAGCGGGAGTAGTGGTTACAATGAGCAGTTCTTC
. TRBJ2-7 . TRBV5-6 CASSKYLGTTLLEQYF TGTGCCAGCAGCAAGTATCTCGGGACCACCCTGCTCGAGCAGTACTTC
few TRBJ1-4 . TRBV9 CASSGSRLTDEKLFF TGTGCCAGCAGCGGAAGCAGACTAACGGATGAAAAACTGTTTTTT
. TRBJ1-1 . TRBV19 CASSMSSRGLGFTEAFF TGTGCCAGTAGTATGAGCTCCCGGGGGCTAGGATTTACTGAAGCTTTCTTT
few TRBJ1-5 TRBD1 TRBV6-5 CASSWTGNQPQHF TGTGCCAGCAGTTGGACAGGGAATCAGCCCCAGCATTTT
. TRBJ2-7 TRBD2 TRBV19 CASSGGGRTNYEQYF TGTGCCAGTAGCGGGGGGGGACGGACGAACTACGAGCAGTACTTC
. TRBJ2-7 . TRBV5-6 CASSLAFYEFSEQYF TGTGCCAGCAGCTTGGCCTTTTACGAGTTTTCCGAGCAGTACTTC
. TRBJ1-1 . TRBV27 CASSFWGNTEAFF TGTGCCAGCAGTTTTTGGGGGAACACTGAAGCTTTCTTT
. TRBJ2-7 . TRBV18 CASSPVGEAGYEQYF TGTGCCAGCTCACCCGTGGGGGAGGCCGGATACGAGCAGTACTTC
few TRBJ1-1 TRBD1 TRBV4-3 CASSLTVGTGGTEAFF TGCGCCAGCAGCCTAACGGTTGGGACAGGGGGTACTGAAGCTTTCTTT
. TRBJ1-2 . TRBV7-9 CASSLEYRGGYGYTF TGTGCCAGCAGCTTAGAGTATCGGGGAGGCTATGGCTACACCTTC
many TRBJ1-1 . TRBV28 CATSGNTEAFF TGTGCCACCTCAGGGAACACTGAAGCTTTCTTT
few TRBJ1-1 . TRBV4-1 CASSQAVRGPEAFF TGCGCCAGCAGCCAAGCAGTCCGGGGTCCTGAAGCTTTCTTT
. TRBJ2-7 . TRBV6-5 CASSYDRTITEQYF TGTGCCAGCAGTTACGATCGGACAATTACCGAGCAGTACTTC
. TRBJ2-2 . TRBV7-4 CASSLNPNTGELFF TGTGCCAGCAGCTTAAATCCGAACACCGGGGAGCTGTTTTTT